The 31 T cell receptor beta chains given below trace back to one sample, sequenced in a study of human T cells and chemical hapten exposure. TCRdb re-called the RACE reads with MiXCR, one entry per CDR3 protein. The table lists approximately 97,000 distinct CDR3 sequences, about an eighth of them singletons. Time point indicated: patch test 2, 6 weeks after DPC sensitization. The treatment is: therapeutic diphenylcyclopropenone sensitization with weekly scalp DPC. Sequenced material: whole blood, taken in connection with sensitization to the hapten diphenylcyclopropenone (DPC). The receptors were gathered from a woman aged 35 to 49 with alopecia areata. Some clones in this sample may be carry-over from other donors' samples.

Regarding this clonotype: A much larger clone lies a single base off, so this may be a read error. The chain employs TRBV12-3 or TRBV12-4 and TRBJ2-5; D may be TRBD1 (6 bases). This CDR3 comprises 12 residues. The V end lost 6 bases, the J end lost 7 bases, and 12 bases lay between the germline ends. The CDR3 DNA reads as TGTGCCAGCAGCATGACAGGCGGGACCCAGTACTTC. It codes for CASSMTGGTQYF.

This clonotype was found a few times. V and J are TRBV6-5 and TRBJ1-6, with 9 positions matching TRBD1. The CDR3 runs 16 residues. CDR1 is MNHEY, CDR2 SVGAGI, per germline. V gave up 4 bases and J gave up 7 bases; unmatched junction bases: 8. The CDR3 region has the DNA TGTGCCAGCAGTTCCGGGACAGGGTATTGGAATTCACCCCTCCACTTT. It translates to CASSSGTGYWNSPLHF.

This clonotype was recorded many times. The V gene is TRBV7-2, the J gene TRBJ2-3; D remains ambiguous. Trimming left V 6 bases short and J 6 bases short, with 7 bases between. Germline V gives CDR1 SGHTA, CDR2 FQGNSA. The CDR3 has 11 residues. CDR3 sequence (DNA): TGTGCCAGCAGGACTGTTGATACGCAGTATTTT. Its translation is CASRTVDTQYF.

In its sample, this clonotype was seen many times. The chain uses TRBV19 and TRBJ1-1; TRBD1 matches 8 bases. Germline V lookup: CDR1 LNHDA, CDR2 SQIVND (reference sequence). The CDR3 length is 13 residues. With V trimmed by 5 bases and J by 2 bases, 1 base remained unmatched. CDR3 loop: CASSGQGNTEAFF. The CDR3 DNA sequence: TGTGCCAGTAGTGGACAGGGAAACACTGAAGCTTTCTTT.

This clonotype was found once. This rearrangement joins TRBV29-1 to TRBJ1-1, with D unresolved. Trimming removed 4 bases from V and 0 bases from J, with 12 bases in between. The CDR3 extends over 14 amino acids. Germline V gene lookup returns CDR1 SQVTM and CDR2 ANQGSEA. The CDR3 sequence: CSVAERWMNTEAFF. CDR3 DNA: TGCAGCGTTGCGGAACGCTGGATGAACACTGAAGCTTTCTTT.

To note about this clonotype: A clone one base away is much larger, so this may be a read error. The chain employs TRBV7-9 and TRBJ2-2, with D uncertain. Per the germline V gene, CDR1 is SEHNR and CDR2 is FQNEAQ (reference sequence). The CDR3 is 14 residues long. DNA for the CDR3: TGTGCCTGCAGTTCCTTGGTGTACACCGGGGAGCTGTTTTTT. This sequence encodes CACSSLVYTGELFF.

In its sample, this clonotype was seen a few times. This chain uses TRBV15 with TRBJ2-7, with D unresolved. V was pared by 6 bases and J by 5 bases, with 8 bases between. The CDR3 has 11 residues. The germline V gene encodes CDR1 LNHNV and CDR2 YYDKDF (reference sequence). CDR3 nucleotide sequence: TGTGCCACCAGGGGCGACGACGAGCAGTACTTC. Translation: CATRGDDEQYF.

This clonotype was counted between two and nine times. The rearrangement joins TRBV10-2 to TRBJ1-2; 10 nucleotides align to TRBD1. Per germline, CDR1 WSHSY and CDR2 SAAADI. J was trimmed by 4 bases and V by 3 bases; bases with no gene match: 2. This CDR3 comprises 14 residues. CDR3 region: CASSDGQGGYGYTF. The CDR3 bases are TGCGCCAGCAGTGACGGACAGGGGGGCTATGGCTACACCTTC.

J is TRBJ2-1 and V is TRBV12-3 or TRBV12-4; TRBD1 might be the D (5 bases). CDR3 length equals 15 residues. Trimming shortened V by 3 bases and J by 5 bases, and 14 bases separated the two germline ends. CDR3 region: CASSFGLGVDNEQFF. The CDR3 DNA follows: TGTGCCAGCAGTTTCGGTCTAGGGGTTGACAATGAGCAGTTCTTC.

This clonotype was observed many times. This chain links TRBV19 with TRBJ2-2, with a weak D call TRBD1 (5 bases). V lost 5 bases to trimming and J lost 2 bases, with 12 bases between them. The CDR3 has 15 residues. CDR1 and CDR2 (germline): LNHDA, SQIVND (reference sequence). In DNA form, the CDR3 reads TGTGCCAGTAGTCCCTGGGGCAGAAACACCGGGGAGCTGTTTTTT. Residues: CASSPWGRNTGELFF.

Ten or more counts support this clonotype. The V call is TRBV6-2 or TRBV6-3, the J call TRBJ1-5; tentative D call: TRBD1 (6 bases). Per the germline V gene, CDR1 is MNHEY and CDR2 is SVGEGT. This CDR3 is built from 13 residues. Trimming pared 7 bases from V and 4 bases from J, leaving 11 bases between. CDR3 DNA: TGTGCCAGCACCGGACAGCTGAATCAGCCCCAGCATTTT. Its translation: CASTGQLNQPQHF.

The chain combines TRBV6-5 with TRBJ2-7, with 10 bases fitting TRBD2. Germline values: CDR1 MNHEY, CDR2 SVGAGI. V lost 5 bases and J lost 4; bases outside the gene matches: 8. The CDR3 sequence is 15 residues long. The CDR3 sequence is CASSNPRTSGYEQYF. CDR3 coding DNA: TGTGCCAGCAGTAACCCTAGGACTAGCGGTTACGAGCAGTACTTC.

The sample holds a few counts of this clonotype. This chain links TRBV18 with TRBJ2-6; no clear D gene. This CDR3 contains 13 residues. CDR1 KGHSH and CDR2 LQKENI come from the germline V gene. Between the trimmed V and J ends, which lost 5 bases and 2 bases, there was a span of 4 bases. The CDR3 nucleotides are TGTGCCAGCTCATCTGCTGGGGCCAACGTCCTGACTTTC. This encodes CASSSAGANVLTF.

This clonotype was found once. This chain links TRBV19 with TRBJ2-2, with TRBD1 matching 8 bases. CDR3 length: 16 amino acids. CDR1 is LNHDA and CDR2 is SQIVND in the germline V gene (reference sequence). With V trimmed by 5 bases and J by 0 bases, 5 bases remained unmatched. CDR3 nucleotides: TGTGCCAGTAGTGCCCTACAGGGGGCGAACACCGGGGAGCTGTTTTTT. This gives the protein CASSALQGANTGELFF.

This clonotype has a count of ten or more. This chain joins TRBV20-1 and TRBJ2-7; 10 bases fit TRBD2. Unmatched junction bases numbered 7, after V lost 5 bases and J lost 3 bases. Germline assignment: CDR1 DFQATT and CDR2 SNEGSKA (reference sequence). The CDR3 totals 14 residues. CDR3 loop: CSARYSGGRYEQYF. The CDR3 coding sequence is TGCAGTGCTCGTTATAGCGGGGGGCGCTACGAGCAGTACTTC.

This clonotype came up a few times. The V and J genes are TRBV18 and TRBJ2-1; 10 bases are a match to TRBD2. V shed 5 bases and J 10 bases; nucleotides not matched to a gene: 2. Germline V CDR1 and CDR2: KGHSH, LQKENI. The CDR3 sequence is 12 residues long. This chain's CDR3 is CASSSTSGEQFF. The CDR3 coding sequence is TGTGCCAGCTCATCGACTAGCGGGGAGCAGTTCTTC.

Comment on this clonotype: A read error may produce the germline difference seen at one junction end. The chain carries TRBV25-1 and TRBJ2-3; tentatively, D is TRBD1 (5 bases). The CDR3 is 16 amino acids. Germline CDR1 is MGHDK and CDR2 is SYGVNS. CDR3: CASSVDQLIGTGTQYF. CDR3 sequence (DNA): TGTGCCAGCAGTGTCGACCAGCTTATCGGCACAGGTACGCAGTATTTT. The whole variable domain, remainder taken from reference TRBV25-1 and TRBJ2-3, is EADIYQTPRYLVIGTGKKITLECSQTMGHDKMYWYQQDPGMELHLIHYSYGVNSTEKGDLSSESTVSRIRTEHFPLTLESARPSHTSQYLCASSVDQLIGTGTQYFGPGTRLTVL.

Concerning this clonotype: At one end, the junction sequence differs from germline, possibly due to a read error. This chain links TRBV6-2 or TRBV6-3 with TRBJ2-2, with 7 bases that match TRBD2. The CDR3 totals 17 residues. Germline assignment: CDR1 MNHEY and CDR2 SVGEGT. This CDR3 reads CAGSYEPGGGTTGELFF. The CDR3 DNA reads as TGTGCCGGCAGTTACGAGCCCGGCGGGGGAACCACCGGGGAGCTGTTTTTT.

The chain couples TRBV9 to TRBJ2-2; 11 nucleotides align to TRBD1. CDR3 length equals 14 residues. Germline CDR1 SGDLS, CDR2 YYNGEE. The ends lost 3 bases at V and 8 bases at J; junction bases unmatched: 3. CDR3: CASSAGTGGGELFF. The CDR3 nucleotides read TGTGCCAGCAGCGCTGGGACAGGGGGTGGGGAGCTGTTTTTT.

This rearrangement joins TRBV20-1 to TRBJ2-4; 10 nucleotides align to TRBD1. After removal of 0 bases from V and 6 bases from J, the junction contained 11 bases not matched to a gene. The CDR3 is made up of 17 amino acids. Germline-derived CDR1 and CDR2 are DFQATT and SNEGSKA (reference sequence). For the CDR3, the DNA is TGCAGTGCTAGAGATCTTGCTATGGGACAGGGGTTAAACATTCAGTACTTC. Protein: CSARDLAMGQGLNIQYF.

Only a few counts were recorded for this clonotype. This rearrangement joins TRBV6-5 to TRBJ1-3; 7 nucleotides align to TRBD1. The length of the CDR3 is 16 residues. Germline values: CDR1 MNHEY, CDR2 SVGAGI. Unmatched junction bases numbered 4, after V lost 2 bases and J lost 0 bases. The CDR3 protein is CASSYPDRVSGNTIYF. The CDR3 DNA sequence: TGTGCCAGCAGTTACCCCGACAGGGTCTCTGGAAACACCATATATTTT.

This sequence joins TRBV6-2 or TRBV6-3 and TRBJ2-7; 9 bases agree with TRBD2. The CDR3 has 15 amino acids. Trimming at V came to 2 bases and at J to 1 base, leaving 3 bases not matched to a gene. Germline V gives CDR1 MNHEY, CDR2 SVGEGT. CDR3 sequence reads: CASSYASGTSYEQYF. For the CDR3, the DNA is TGTGCCAGCAGTTACGCTAGCGGGACTTCCTACGAGCAGTACTTC.

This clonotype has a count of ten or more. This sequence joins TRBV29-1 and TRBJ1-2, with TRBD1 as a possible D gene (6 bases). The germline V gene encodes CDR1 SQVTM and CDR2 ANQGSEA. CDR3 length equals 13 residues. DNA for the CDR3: TGCAAGAGGGGACAACGTAAGGCATATGGCTACACCTTC. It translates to CKRGQRKAYGYTF.

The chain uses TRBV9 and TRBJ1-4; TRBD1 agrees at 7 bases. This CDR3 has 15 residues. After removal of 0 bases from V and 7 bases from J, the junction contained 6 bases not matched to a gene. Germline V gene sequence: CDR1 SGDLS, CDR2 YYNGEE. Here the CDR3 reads CASSVAPYRGEKLFF. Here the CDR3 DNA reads TGTGCCAGCAGCGTAGCCCCATACAGGGGTGAAAAACTGTTTTTT.

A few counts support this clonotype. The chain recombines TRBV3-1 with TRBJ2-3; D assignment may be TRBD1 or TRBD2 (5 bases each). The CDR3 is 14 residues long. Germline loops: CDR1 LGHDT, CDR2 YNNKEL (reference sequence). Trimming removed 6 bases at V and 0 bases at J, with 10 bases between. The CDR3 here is CASREWGSTDTQYF. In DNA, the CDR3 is TGTGCCAGCAGAGAGTGGGGGAGCACAGATACGCAGTATTTT.

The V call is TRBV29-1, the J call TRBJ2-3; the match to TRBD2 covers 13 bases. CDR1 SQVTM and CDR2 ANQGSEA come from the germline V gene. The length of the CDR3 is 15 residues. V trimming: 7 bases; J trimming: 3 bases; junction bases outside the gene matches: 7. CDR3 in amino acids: CSATSGRAGTDTQYF. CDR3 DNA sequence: TGCAGCGCCACTAGCGGGAGGGCCGGGACAGATACGCAGTATTTT.

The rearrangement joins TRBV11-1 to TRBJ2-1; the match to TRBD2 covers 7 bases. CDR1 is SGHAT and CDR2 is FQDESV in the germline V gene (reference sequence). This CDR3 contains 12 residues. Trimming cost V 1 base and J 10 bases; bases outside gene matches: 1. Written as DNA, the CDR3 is TGTGCCAGCAGCTTAGGTAGCGGGGAGCAGTTCTTC. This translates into CASSLGSGEQFF.

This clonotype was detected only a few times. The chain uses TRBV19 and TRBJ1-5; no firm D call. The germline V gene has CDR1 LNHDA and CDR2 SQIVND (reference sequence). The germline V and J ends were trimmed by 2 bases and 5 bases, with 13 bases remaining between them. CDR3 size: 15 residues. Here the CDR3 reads CASSIYGGLDQPQHF. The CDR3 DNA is TGTGCCAGTAGTATATATGGAGGGTTAGATCAGCCCCAGCATTTT.

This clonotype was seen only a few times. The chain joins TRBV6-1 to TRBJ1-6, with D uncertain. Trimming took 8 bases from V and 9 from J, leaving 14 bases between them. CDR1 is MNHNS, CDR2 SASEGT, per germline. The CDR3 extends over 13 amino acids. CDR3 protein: CASVGSSSSPLHF. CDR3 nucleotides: TGTGCCAGCGTTGGTAGCTCGTCTTCACCCCTCCACTTT.

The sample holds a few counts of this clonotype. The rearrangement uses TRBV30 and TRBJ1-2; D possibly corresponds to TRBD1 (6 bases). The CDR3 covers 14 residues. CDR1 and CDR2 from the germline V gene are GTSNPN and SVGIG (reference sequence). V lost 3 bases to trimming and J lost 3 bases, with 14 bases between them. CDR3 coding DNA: TGTGCCTGGAGGGCAGGGGATGCCTACTATGGCTACACCTTC. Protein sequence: CAWRAGDAYYGYTF.

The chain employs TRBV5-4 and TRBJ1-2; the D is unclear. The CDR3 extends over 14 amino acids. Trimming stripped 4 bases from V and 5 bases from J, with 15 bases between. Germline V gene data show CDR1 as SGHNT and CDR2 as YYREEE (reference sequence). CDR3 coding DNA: TGTGCCAGCAGCCGACCTGAAACTTTTTATGGCTACACCTTC. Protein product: CASSRPETFYGYTF. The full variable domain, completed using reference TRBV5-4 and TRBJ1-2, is ETGVTQSPTHLIKTRGQQVTLRCSSQSGHNTVSWYQQALGQGPQFIFQYYREEENGRGNFPPRFSGLQFPNYSSELNVNALELDDSALYLCASSRPETFYGYTFGSGTRLTVV.